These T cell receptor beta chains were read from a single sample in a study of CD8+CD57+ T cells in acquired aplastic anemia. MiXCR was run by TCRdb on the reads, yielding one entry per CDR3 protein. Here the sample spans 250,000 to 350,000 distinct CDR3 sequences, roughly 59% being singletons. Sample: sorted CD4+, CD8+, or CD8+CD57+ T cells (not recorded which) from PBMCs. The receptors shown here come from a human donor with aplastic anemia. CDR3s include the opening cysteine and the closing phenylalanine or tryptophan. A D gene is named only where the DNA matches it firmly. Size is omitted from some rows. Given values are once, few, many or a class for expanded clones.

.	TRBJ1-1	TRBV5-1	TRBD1	TGCGCCAGCAGCCCGGCGACAGGGGCGCACACTGAAGCTTTCTTC	CASSPATGAHTEAFF
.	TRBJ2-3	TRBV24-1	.	TGTGCCACCAGTGATTCCTACAGGCCGGATACGCAGTATTTT	CATSDSYRPDTQYF
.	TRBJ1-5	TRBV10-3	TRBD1	TGTGTCATCGGGGACAGGTGGGATCAGCCCCAGCATTTT	CVIGDRWDQPQHF
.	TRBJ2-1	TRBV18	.	TGTGCCAGCTCACCTGGATTAACTAGTCGCAATGAGCGGTTCTTC	CASSPGLTSRNERFF
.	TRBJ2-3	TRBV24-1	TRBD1	TGTGCCACCGGTGAGACAGGGGCGGATACGCAGTATTTT	CATGETGADTQYF
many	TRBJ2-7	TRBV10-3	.	TGTGCCATCAGTGAGTCAGGGGCCTCCTACGAGCAGTACTTC	CAISESGASYEQYF
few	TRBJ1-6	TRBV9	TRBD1	TGTGCCAGCAGCGCCGACCGGGACAGGGAGCCTAATTCACCCCTCCACTTT	CASSADRDREPNSPLHF
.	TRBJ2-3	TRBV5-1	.	TGCGCCAGCAGCTTGGGGGGGTTTCCAGATACGCAGTATTTT	CASSLGGFPDTQYF
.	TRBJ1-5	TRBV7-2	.	.	CASSFIGVGQGTF
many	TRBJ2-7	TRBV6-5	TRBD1	TGTGCCAGCAGACTATGGGACAGCTCTGGGGTGTACTTC	CASRLWDSSGVYF
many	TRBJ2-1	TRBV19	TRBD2	TGTGCCAGTAGATCAAGGGGGACTAGGTTCAATGAGCAGTTCTTC	CASRSRGTRFNEQFF
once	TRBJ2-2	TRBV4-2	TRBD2	TGTGCCAGCAGCCAACGAGGGACTAGCGGGACCTCAGGGGAGCTGTTTTTT	CASSQRGTSGTSGELFF
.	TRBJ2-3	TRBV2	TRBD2	TGTGCCAGCACCCTGGGGGGAGGGCCAGATACGCAGTATTTT	CASTLGGGPDTQYF
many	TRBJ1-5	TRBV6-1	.	TGTGCCAAACTTTGGGGCCTCAGCAATCAGCCCCAGCATTTT	CAKLWGLSNQPQHF
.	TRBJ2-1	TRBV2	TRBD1	TGTGCCAGCAAGCGGGACAGGGCAAGCCCTAGCACAGATACGCAGTTCTTC	CASKRDRASPSTDTQFF
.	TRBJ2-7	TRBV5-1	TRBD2	TGCGCCAGCAGCCTGGGGCGGGGGAGGTCCTACGAGCAGTACTTC	CASSLGRGRSYEQYF
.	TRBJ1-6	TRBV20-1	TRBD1	TGCAGTGCTAGAGTCCCGGGACAGGTTAATTCACCCCTCCACTTT	CSARVPGQVNSPLHF
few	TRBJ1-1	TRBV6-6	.	TGTGCCAGCAGTTACTCCTTGGCCCCTGAAGCTTTCTTT	CASSYSLAPEAFF
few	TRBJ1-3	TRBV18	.	TGTGCCAGCTCACCAGGGATAATCTCTGGAAACACCATATATTTT	CASSPGIISGNTIYF
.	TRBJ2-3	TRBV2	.	TGTGCCAGCGAGCAACAGCGGGTCACAGATACGCAGTATTTT	CASEQQRVTDTQYF
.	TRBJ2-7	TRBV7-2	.	TGTGCCAGCAGCTTAGGGGGGGCGGAGAGCTCCTACGAGCAGTACTTC	CASSLGGAESSYEQYF
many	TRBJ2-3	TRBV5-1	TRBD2	TGCGCCAGCAGCCCGTGGGGACTAGCGGGAGAAAGTCCGGATACGCAGTATTTT	CASSPWGLAGESPDTQYF
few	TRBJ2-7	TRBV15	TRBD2	TGTGCCACCAGCGAGCTAGCGGGGGGGACGTTGGGGGAGCAGTACTTC	CATSELAGGTLGEQYF
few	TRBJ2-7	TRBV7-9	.	TGTGCCAGCAGCACAGCAGCCTACGAGCAGTACTTC	CASSTAAYEQYF
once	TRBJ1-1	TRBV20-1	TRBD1	TGCAGTGCTAAGACAGGGAGCGAGACTGAAGCTTTCTTT	CSAKTGSETEAFF
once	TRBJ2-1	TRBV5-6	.	TGTGCCAGCAGCTTGAGACGCAACAATGAGCAGTTCTTC	CASSLRRNNEQFF
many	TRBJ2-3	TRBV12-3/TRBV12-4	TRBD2	TGTGCCAGCAGCCTAGGGACTAGCATGGATACGCAGTATTTT	CASSLGTSMDTQYF
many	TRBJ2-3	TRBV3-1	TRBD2	TGTGCCAGCAGCCTCGGAGGTAGCGGGGGAGGTACGCAGTATTTT	CASSLGGSGGGTQYF
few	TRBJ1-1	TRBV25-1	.	TGTGCCAGCAGTGAAGGAGGCAGGGGAAGGACTGAAGCTTTCTTT	CASSEGGRGRTEAFF
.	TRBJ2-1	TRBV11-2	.	TGTGCCAGCAGCTTAGTCCAGGGGAACACTGAGCAGTTCTTC	CASSLVQGNTEQFF
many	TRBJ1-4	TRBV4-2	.	TGTGCCAGCAGCCAACGGCTAGGCGGGGAGGAAAAACTGTTTTTT	CASSQRLGGEEKLFF
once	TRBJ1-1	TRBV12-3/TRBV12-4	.	TGTGCCAGCAGTTCGGGGGGCAAAGCTGAAGCTTTCTTT	CASSSGGKAEAFF
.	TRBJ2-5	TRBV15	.	TGTGCCACCAGCAGACGGGGGAAACTCCAAGAGACCCAGTACTTC	CATSRRGKLQETQYF
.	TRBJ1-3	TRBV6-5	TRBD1	TGTGCCAGCAGTCCGGGACAGGGTGGCCACACCATATATTTT	CASSPGQGGHTIYF
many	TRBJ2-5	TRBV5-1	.	TGCGCCAGCAGCAATTTTGCGGGAGAGACCCAGTACTTC	CASSNFAGETQYF
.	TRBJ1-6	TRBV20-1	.	TGCAGTGCTAGAAACCCGGAAGACAGATATAATTCACCCCTCCACTTT	CSARNPEDRYNSPLHF
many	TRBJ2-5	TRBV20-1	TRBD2	TGCAGTGCCCGACGGGGGGGTGGCCAGAGAGAGACCCAGTACTTC	CSARRGGGQRETQYF
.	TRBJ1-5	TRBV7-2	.	TGTGCCAGCAGCTTGGACGACGTTAATCAGCCCCAGAATTTT	CASSLDDVNQPQNF
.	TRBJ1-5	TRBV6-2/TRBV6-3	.	TGTGCCAGCAGTTACTCGAGTATGAGGGTTTCTAGCAATCAGCCCCAGCATTTT	CASSYSSMRVSSNQPQHF
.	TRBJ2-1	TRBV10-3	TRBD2	TGTGCCAGCAGTCCTAGCGGGAGCGCGTACAATGAGCAGTTCTTC	CASSPSGSAYNEQFF
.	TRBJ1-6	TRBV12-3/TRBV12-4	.	TGTGCCAGCAGGCAGGGTTCGAATCAGCCCCTCCACTTT	CASRQGSNQPLHF